This paragraph covers one T cell receptor (beta chain) sequence. Its antigen is currently unknown. The CDR3 is 17 residues long. Trimming removed 5 bases from V and 0 bases from J, with 17 bases in between. CDR1 is MRHNA and CDR2 is SNTAGT in the germline V gene. This sample is drawn from a study of Ad26.COV2.S vaccination and SARS-CoV-2 variants. Study as a whole: Intramuscular Ad26.COV2.S at 5x10^10 or 1x10^11 viral particles.

The data were produced by immunoSEQ multiplex PCR, yet TCRdb's version contains in-frame clones alone and is incomplete. Of approximately 300,000 clones in the sample, 85% to 90% were seen once. Treatment of the sample: some 20 received Ad26.COV2.S at low or high dose, single or two shots; 5 received placebo; per-sample allocation not given. Sampling happened 63 days after the first vaccine or placebo injection. General study findings and limits: Using TCR breadth and depth analyses may have led to underestimated total T cell responses. It was vaccine recipients, not placebo recipients, who had the higher spike-specific TCR breadth.

Sequencing used peripheral blood, obtained in a trial of Ad26.COV2.S vaccine versus placebo. This sequence joins TRBV6-4 and TRBJ1-5; D gene uncertain. The clonotype originates from a person aged 18-60 years who received the Ad26.COV2.S COVID-19 vaccine or a placebo. As DNA, the CDR3 is TGTGCCAGCAGTCGCTGCAGACGCAGGAATAGCAATCAGCCCCAGCATTTT. This translates into CASSRCRRRNSNQPQHF.